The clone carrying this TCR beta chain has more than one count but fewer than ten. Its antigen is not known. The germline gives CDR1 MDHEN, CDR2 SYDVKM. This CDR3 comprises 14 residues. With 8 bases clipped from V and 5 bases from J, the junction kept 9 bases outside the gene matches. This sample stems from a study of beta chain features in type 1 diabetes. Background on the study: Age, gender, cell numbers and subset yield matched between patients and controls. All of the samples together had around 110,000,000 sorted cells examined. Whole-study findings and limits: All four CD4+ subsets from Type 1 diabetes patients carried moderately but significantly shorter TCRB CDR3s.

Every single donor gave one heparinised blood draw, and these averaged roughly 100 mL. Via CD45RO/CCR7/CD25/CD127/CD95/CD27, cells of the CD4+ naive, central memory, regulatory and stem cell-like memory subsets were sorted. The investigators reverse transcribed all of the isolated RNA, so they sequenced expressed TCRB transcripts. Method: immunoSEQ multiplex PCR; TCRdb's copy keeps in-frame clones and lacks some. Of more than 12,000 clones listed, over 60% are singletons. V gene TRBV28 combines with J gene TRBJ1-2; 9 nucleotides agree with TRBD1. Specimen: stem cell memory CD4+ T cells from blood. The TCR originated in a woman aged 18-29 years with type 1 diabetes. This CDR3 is CASLNAGTGYGYTF. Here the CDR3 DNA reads TGTGCCAGCCTAAATGCCGGGACAGGGTATGGCTACACCTTC.